The 22 T cell receptor beta chains below come from one sample, sequenced in a study of OX40 agonist ivuxolimab in advanced cancers. The method was immunoSEQ multiplex PCR; TCRdb's version includes in-frame clones alone and lacks a portion of them. The sample gives tens of thousands of clones, 84% of which show up once; under 3.5% is in the top ten. Material: CD4+ or CD8+ T cells sorted from blood, obtained in a trial of the OX40 agonist ivuxolimab. The origin of the receptors is an adult with an advanced solid tumor such as melanoma, head and neck, liver or kidney cancer.

Concerning this clone: One junction end does not reproduce the germline sequence, and a read error may be involved. This sample also contains other DNA sequences that code for the same CDR3. The genes are TRBV6-5 and TRBJ2-7; D perhaps matches TRBD1 (5 bases). Germline CDR1 MNHEY, CDR2 SVGAGI. The CDR3 is 15 residues long. The DNA of the CDR3 is TGTGCCAGCAGTTTGGACGGCCCAGGGTCCTACGAGCAATACTTC. Amino acids: CASSLDGPGSYEQYF.

The V call is TRBV25-1, the J call TRBJ2-3, with 7 nucleotides matching TRBD2. Germline CDR1 MGHDK, CDR2 SYGVNS. The CDR3 extends over 15 amino acids. With 3 bases clipped from V and 2 bases from J, the junction kept 5 bases outside the gene matches. CDR3 sequence: CASSDGGGATDTQYF. In DNA form, the CDR3 reads TGTGCCAGCAGTGACGGCGGGGGTGCCACAGATACGCAGTATTTT.

In its sample, this clone was seen once. The genes are TRBV7-9 and TRBJ2-3, with 12 bases aligning to TRBD2. Germline lookup yields CDR1 SEHNR and CDR2 FQNEAQ (reference sequence). This CDR3 region has 18 residues. Trimming took 3 bases from V and 5 from J; bases not matched to a gene: 12. The CDR3 bases are TGTGCCAGCAGCTTTTCCAGCGCCGGACTAGCGGGGAGAGATACGCAGTATTTT. This gives the protein CASSFSSAGLAGRDTQYF.

The rearrangement links TRBV5-1 to TRBJ1-6, with D maybe TRBD1 (6 bases). V lost 4 bases to trimming and J lost 7 bases, with 15 bases between them. This CDR3 contains 15 residues. Germline values: CDR1 SGHRS, CDR2 YFSETQ. In DNA, the CDR3 is TGCGCCAGCAGCCCCACTCCTACAGGGAATTCACCCCTCCACTTT. Translation gives CASSPTPTGNSPLHF.

V gene TRBV7-2 combines with J gene TRBJ1-1; possibly TRBD1 for D (5 bases). Trimming pared 5 bases from V and 1 base from J, leaving 5 bases between. The CDR3 length is 12 residues. The V gene's germline CDR1 is SGHTA and CDR2 FQGNSA. CDR3 sequence reads: CASSTGNTEAFF. The DNA for the CDR3 is TGTGCCAGCAGCACAGGGAACACTGAAGCTTTCTTT.

The chain links TRBV5-4 to TRBJ2-5, with 14 bases matching TRBD2. The germline V gene encodes CDR1 SGHNT and CDR2 YYREEE (reference sequence). This CDR3 has 16 amino acids. With 4 bases clipped from V and 3 bases from J, the junction kept 5 bases outside the gene matches. DNA of the CDR3: TGTGCCAGCAGCGGAGGACTAGCGGGGGGTGAAGAGACCCAGTACTTC. It translates to CASSGGLAGGEETQYF.

The J gene is TRBJ1-5, the V gene TRBV28; D possibly corresponds to TRBD1 (5 bases). Germline CDR1 is MDHEN and CDR2 is SYDVKM. V was pared by 7 bases and J by 7 bases, with 17 bases between. The CDR3 spans 14 residues. The chain's CDR3 is CASTQVGDGQPQHF. The CDR3 DNA is TGTGCCAGCACCCAAGTAGGGGACGGCCAGCCCCAGCATTTT. The full variable domain, with the rest looked up from reference TRBV28 and TRBJ1-5, is DVKVTQSSRYLVKRTGEKVFLECVQDMDHENMFWYRQDPGLGLRLIYFSYDVKMKEKGDIPEGYSVSREKKERFSLILESASTNQTSMYLCASTQVGDGQPQHFGDGTRLSIL.

The chain has TRBV15 and TRBJ2-4; the match to TRBD2 covers 8 bases. With V trimmed by 4 bases and J by 7 bases, 15 bases remained unmatched. The CDR3 has 17 amino acids. Germline V lookup: CDR1 LNHNV, CDR2 YYDKDF (reference sequence). The CDR3 DNA follows: TGTGCCACCAGCAAAGAGATGGGACTAGGTCTTGCTAACATTCAGTACTTC. This translates into CATSKEMGLGLANIQYF.

The V and J genes are TRBV6-5 and TRBJ2-3; no clear D gene. Germline V gene lookup returns CDR1 MNHEY and CDR2 SVGAGI. The CDR3 has 13 amino acids. Trimming removed 5 bases at V and 5 bases at J, with 11 bases between. The CDR3, as DNA: TGTGCCAGCAGTCAACCGGGCGAAGATACGCAGTATTTT. Residues: CASSQPGEDTQYF.

V gene TRBV5-1 combines with J gene TRBJ2-3; tentatively, D is TRBD2 (7 bases). This CDR3 region has 14 residues. Germline lookup yields CDR1 SGHRS and CDR2 YFSETQ. Trimming removed 2 bases from V and 5 bases from J, with 12 bases in between. The CDR3 DNA is TGCGCCAGCAGCTTTCGGGGGGCGGGAGATACGCAGTATTTT. Amino acid sequence: CASSFRGAGDTQYF.

The V gene is TRBV5-1, the J gene TRBJ1-2; weak D call: TRBD1 (6 bases). This CDR3 comprises 14 residues. Germline lookup yields CDR1 SGHRS and CDR2 YFSETQ. V was cut by 0 bases and J by 4 bases, with 10 bases left in between. The CDR3 DNA reads as TGCGCCAGCAGCTTGGAAGGGGGGGTCTATGGCTACACCTTC. Amino acid sequence: CASSLEGGVYGYTF. The full variable domain, its missing parts supplied by reference TRBV5-1 and TRBJ1-2, is KAGVTQTPRYLIKTRGQQVTLSCSPISGHRSVSWYQQTPGQGLQFLFEYFSETQRNKGNFPGRFSGRQFSNSRSEMNVSTLELGDSALYLCASSLEGGVYGYTFGSGTRLTVV.

The rearrangement uses TRBV28 and TRBJ2-5, with 7 bases fitting TRBD1. After removal of 4 bases from V and 0 bases from J, the junction contained 2 bases not matched to a gene. The CDR3 has 14 amino acids. Germline V gives CDR1 MDHEN, CDR2 SYDVKM. The CDR3 region is CASSSGQHQETQYF. The CDR3 DNA reads as TGTGCCAGCAGTTCGGGACAGCACCAAGAGACCCAGTACTTC.

The rearrangement uses TRBV28 and TRBJ2-2; D remains unclear. CDR1 and CDR2 from the germline V gene are MDHEN and SYDVKM. The CDR3 has 13 residues. Trimming removed 10 bases at V and 0 bases at J, with 9 bases between. In nucleotides, the CDR3 is TGTGCCACCATCTCAGCGAACACCGGGGAGCTGTTTTTT. Translation: CATISANTGELFF.

The rearrangement uses TRBV15 and TRBJ2-3, with TRBD2 matching 12 bases. Trimming removed 4 bases from V and 0 bases from J; junction bases left unmatched: 8. The CDR3 is 18 amino acids. Germline loops: CDR1 LNHNV, CDR2 YYDKDF (reference sequence). The CDR3 DNA sequence: TGTGCCACCAGCACGACTAGCGGGGGACTCTCTAGCACAGATACGCAGTATTTT. Its translation: CATSTTSGGLSSTDTQYF.

The chain combines TRBV6-5 with TRBJ2-7; 8 bases align to TRBD1. The CDR3 length is 12 residues. Germline V gene lookup returns CDR1 MNHEY and CDR2 SVGAGI. V lost 5 bases and J lost 4; bases outside the gene matches: 1. CDR3 DNA: TGTGCCAGCAGTAGGACAGGGTACGAGCAGTACTTC. It translates to CASSRTGYEQYF.

A few counts support this clone. V and J are TRBV4-2 and TRBJ1-1, with unresolved D. Trimming took 0 bases from V and 5 from J, leaving 7 bases between them. The CDR3 covers 13 residues. Germline V gene sequence: CDR1 LGHNA, CDR2 YNFKEQ. In DNA form, the CDR3 reads TGTGCCAGCAGCCAAGATAAAGGGACTGAAGCTTTCTTT. Translation gives CASSQDKGTEAFF.

This clone was counted a few times. The chain links TRBV7-9 to TRBJ1-6, with 7 bases fitting TRBD1. Germline CDR1 SEHNR, CDR2 FQNEAQ (reference sequence). V lost 4 bases and J lost 7; bases outside the gene matches: 4. The CDR3 consists of 14 residues. CDR3 sequence: CASSSGTENSPLHF. The CDR3 nucleotides are TGTGCCAGCAGCTCCGGGACAGAGAATTCACCCCTCCACTTT.

This clone was recorded only once. This rearrangement joins TRBV19 to TRBJ2-3; 11 bases map to TRBD2. This CDR3 has 16 amino acids. With 4 bases clipped from V and 4 bases from J, the junction kept 7 bases outside the gene matches. The germline V gene encodes CDR1 LNHDA and CDR2 SQIVND (reference sequence). CDR3 protein: CASSKLAGGLADTQYF. As DNA, the CDR3 is TGTGCCAGTAGTAAATTAGCGGGGGGGCTAGCAGATACGCAGTATTTT.

This clone was counted between two and nine times. This chain connects TRBV4-2 to TRBJ1-3, with a tentative D call TRBD1 (5 bases). The germline V and J ends were trimmed by 1 base and 2 bases, with 18 bases remaining between them. CDR1 LGHNA and CDR2 YNFKEQ come from the germline V gene. The CDR3 extends over 18 amino acids. CDR3 in amino acids: CASSQVAGREGTGNTIYF. The CDR3 DNA is TGTGCCAGCAGCCAAGTCGCCGGCAGGGAAGGAACTGGAAACACCATATATTTT.

The chain is built from TRBV6-5 and TRBJ1-4; the match to TRBD1 covers 7 bases. In germline, CDR1 is MNHEY, CDR2 SVGAGI. J lost 8 bases, V lost 0 bases, and 6 bases had no gene match. The CDR3 length is 15 residues. CDR3 in amino acids: CASSYSRQGEEKLFF. CDR3 nucleotides: TGTGCCAGCAGTTACTCCCGACAGGGAGAAGAAAAACTGTTTTTT.

Here the CDR3 DNA reads TGTGCCAGCTCCCAGGGGGATTACAATGAGCAGTTCTTC. Encoded protein: CASSQGDYNEQFF. The V gene is TRBV18, the J gene TRBJ2-1, with 7 bases identical to TRBD1. This CDR3 comprises 13 residues. With 6 bases clipped from V and 4 bases from J, the junction kept 3 bases outside the gene matches. Germline V gene lookup returns CDR1 KGHSH and CDR2 LQKENI.

The count of this clone is one. The chain joins TRBV2 to TRBJ1-2; D not certain. The CDR3 is 11 amino acids. Germline-derived CDR1 and CDR2 are SNHLY and FYNNEI. With 7 bases removed from V and 8 bases from J, the gap between germline ends came to 11 bases. The DNA for the CDR3 is TGTGCCAGCAATTCAGTGGAGGGCTACACCTTC. This encodes CASNSVEGYTF. Supplemented by reference TRBV2 and TRBJ1-2, the full variable domain reads EPEVTQTPSHQVTQMGQEVILRCVPISNHLYFYWYRQILGQKVEFLVSFYNNEISEKSEIFDDQFSVERPDGSNFTLKIRSTKLEDSAMYFCASNSVEGYTFGSGTRLTVV.